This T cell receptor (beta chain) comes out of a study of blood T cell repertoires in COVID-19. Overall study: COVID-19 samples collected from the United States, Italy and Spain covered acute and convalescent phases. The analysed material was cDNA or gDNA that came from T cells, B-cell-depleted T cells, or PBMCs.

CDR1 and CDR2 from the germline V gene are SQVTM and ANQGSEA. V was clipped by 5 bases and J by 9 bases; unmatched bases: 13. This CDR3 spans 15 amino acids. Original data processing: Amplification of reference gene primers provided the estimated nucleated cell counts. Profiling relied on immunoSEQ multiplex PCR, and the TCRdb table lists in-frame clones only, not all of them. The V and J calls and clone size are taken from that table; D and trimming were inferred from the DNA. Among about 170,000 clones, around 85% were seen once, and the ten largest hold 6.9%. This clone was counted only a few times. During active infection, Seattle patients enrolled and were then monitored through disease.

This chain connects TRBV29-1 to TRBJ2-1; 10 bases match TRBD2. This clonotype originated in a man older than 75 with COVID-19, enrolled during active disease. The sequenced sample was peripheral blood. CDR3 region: CSVPQSSGGRGEQFF. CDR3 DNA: TGCAGCGTTCCCCAAAGTAGCGGGGGGAGGGGTGAGCAGTTCTTC.